These 4 T cell receptor beta chains were all obtained from the same sample, sequenced in a study of cytomegalovirus exposure and HLA in healthy donors. PCR used 60 Vbeta primers and 13 Jbeta primers. Data came from immunoSEQ multiplex PCR; TCRdb stores just in-frame clones and leaves some out. The sample consists of 120,000 or so clones, 77% of them appearing once. The sample consisted of PBMCs. The receptors derive from a man aged 45-65 years in good health and CMV-seropositive.

In nucleotides, the CDR3 is TGTGCCAGCAGCCCGGGACTAGCGGTATACAATGAGCAGTTCTTC. This codes for CASSPGLAVYNEQFF. The rearrangement links TRBV9 to TRBJ2-1; TRBD2 aligns across 11 bases. Germline CDR1 reads SGDLS; CDR2 reads YYNGEE. J gave up 4 bases and V 4 bases, and 4 bases lay outside the gene matches. The CDR3 runs to 15 residues. The whole variable domain, filled in from reference TRBV9 and TRBJ2-1, reads DSGVTQTPKHLITATGQRVTLRCSPRSGDLSVYWYQQSLDQGLQFLIQYYNGEERAKGNILERFSAQQFPDLHSELNLSSLELGDSALYFCASSPGLAVYNEQFFGPGTRLTVL.

The chain recombines TRBV18 with TRBJ1-3; a weak D match, TRBD1 (6 bases). The CDR3 sequence is 14 residues long. V lost 4 bases and J 1 base, leaving 8 bases between the germline ends. CDR1 KGHSH and CDR2 LQKENI come from the germline V gene. The CDR3 DNA reads TGTGCCAGCTCACGAGACAGGTCTGGAAACACCATATATTTT. This gives the protein CASSRDRSGNTIYF.

This clone was observed a handful of times. The chain has TRBV7-9 and TRBJ2-3; 7 nucleotides align to TRBD2. Germline-derived CDR1 and CDR2 are SEHNR and FQNEAQ (reference sequence). The junction had 4 bases not matched to a gene; V was cut back by 5 bases and J by 2 bases. This CDR3 spans 14 amino acids. CDR3 nucleotide sequence: TGTGCCAGCAGCCGAGGACTAGACACAGATACGCAGTATTTT. This gives the protein CASSRGLDTDTQYF.

V is TRBV18 and J is TRBJ1-5; D unclear. The CDR3 extends over 17 amino acids. Per germline, CDR1 KGHSH and CDR2 LQKENI. The V end lost 3 bases, the J end lost 4 bases, and 19 bases lay between the germline ends. In DNA form, the CDR3 reads TGTGCCAGCTCACCGACCGGGTCCAATAACGGTAATCAGCCCCAGCATTTT. Translation: CASSPTGSNNGNQPQHF.